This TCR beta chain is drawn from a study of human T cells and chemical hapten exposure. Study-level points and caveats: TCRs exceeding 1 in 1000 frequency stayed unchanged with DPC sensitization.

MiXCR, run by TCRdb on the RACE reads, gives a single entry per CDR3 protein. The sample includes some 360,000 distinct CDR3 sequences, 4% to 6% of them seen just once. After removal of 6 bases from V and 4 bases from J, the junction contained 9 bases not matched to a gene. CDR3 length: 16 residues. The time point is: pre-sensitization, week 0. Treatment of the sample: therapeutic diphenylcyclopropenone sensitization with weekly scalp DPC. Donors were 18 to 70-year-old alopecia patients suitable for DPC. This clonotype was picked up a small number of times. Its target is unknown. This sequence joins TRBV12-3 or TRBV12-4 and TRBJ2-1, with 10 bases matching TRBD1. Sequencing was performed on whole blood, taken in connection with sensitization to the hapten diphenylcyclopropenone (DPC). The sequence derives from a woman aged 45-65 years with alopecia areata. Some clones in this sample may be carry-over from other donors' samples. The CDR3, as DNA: TGTGCCAGCAGACCCAGACAGGGGGCGGGTTACAATGAGCAGTTCTTC. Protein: CASRPRQGAGYNEQFF.